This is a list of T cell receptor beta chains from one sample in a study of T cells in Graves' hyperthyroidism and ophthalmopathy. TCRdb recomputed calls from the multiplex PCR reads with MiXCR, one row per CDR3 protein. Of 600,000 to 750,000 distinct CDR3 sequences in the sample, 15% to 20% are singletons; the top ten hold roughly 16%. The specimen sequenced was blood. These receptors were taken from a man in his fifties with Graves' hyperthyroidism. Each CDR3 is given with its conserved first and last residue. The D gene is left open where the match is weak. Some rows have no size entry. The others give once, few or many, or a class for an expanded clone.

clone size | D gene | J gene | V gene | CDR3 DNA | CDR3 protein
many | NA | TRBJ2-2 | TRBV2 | TGTGCCAGCAGTGACGGCAGCGGAGCCCTGGAGCTGTTTTTT | CASSDGSGALELFF
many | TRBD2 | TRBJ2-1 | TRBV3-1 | TGTGCCAGCAGTCCTAGCGGGAGAAGCAATGAGCAGTTCTTC | CASSPSGRSNEQFF
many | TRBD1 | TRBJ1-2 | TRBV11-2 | TGTGCCAGCAGCTTAGAGCCCCACAGGGGGTTTAATGGCTACACCTTC | CASSLEPHRGFNGYTF
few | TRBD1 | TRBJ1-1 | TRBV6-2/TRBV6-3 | TGTGCCAGCAGTTACTCGAGCAGGGGGCTGGCGAACATTGAAGCTTTCTTT | CASSYSSRGLANIEAFF
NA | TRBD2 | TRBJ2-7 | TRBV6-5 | TGTGCCAGCAGTTACTCGAGGCGGGAGCTCCACGAGCAGTACTTC | CASSYSRRELHEQYF
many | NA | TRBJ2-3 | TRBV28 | TGTGCCAGCTTTCCGGGAGCGGACACAGATACGCAGTATTTT | CASFPGADTDTQYF
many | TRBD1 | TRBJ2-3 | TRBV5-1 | TGCGCCAGCAGCTTGGGGCTGAGACAGGGCCACACAGATACGCAGTATTTT | CASSLGLRQGHTDTQYF
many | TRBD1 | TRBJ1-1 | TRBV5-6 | TGTGCCAGCAGCTTTCCGGGACAGGAGATGAACACTGAAGCTTTCTTT | CASSFPGQEMNTEAFF
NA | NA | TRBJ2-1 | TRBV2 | TGTGCCAGCAGGAGGGCCGGGAATGAGCAGTTCTTC | CASRRAGNEQFF
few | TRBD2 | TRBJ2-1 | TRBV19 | TGTGCCAGTAGTAATAGCGGGAGTCGTTACAATGAGCAGTTCTTC | CASSNSGSRYNEQFF
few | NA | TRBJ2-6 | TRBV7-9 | TGTGCCAGCAGGCAACTCAGGGGCTCTGGGGCCAACGTCCTGACTTTC | CASRQLRGSGANVLTF
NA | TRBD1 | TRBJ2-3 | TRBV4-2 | TGTGCCAGCAGCCGCGTACAGGGGGCGGCAGATACGCAGTATTTT | CASSRVQGAADTQYF
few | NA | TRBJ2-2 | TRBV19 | TGTGCCAGCCAGCGGGACAGAAACACCGGGGAGCTGTTTTTT | CASQRDRNTGELFF
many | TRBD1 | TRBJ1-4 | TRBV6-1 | TGTGCCAGCAGTGCCCGGACAGGGGGCAGTAATGAAAAACTGTTTTTT | CASSARTGGSNEKLFF
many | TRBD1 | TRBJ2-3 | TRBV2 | TGTGCCAGCAGTGGGGATTGGCCTGAAGAGCCGGGACAGGGTCGTACAGATACGCAGTATTTT | CASSGDWPEEPGQGRTDTQYF
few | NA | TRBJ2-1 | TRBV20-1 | TGCAGTGCCCATTCATGGAATGAGCAGTTCTTC | CSAHSWNEQFF
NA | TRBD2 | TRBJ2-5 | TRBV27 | TGTGCCAGCAGTCCGGGACTAGCGATTCAAGAGACCCAGTACTTC | CASSPGLAIQETQYF
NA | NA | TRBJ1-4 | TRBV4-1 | TGCGCCAGCGGAGCGGGGGCCCTGAATGAAAAACTGTTTTTT | CASGAGALNEKLFF
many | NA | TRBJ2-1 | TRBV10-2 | TGCGCCAGCAGCCGGGACTCCCCGCCCTACAATGAGCAGTTCTTC | CASSRDSPPYNEQFF
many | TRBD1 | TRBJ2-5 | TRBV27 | TGTGCCAGCAGTTTACGTACAGGGGTTTTTGAGACCCAGTACTTC | CASSLRTGVFETQYF
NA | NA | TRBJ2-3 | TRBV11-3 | TGTGCCAGCAGCTTAGATGTTGGGTCGGCAGATACGCAGTATTTT | CASSLDVGSADTQYF
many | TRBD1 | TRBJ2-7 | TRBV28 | TGTGCCAGCGTACCAACAGGGGCCTCCTACGAGCAGTACTTC | CASVPTGASYEQYF
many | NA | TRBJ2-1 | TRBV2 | TGTGCCAGCAGTGTGCCCACTGGGTTTGACAATGAGCAGTTCTTC | CASSVPTGFDNEQFF
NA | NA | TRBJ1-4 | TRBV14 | TGTGCCAGCAGCAGCTACAGTGGAGGGTATGAAAAACTGTTTTTT | CASSSYSGGYEKLFF
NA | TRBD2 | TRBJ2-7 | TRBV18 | TGTGCCAGCTCAGCGACTAGCGGATACGAGCAGTACTTC | CASSATSGYEQYF
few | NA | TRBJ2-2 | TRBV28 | TGTGCCAGCGTCGGCAACACCGGGGAGCTGTTTTTT | CASVGNTGELFF
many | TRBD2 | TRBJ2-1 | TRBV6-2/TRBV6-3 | TGTGCCAGCAGTTACGGTCTAGCGGGAACCAATGAGCAGTTCTTC | CASSYGLAGTNEQFF
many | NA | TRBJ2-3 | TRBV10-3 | TGTGCCATCAGTGAGAGGGGCGTTGGGCAGGGAGATACGCAGTATTTT | CAISERGVGQGDTQYF
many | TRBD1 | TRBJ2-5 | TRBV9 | TGTGCCAGCCCCCCCGCACCGACAGGGGGAGAAGAGACCCAGTACTTC | CASPPAPTGGEETQYF
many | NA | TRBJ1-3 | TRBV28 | TGTGCCAGCAGTTTATTATTGGATGGGGGGAGAGCCGGAAACACCATATATTTT | CASSLLLDGGRAGNTIYF
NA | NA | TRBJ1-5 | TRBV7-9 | TGTGCCTGCAGCCCCGGGGGTCCCCTTTCCCAGCCCCAGCATTTT | CACSPGGPLSQPQHF
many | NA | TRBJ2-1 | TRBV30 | TGTGCCTGGAGAATTTTCGGAGGGCACACCTACAATGAGCAGTTCTTC | CAWRIFGGHTYNEQFF
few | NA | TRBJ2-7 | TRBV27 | TGTGCCAGCAGTTTATGGGCCGGTTCGGGTCGGGAGCAGTACTTC | CASSLWAGSGREQYF
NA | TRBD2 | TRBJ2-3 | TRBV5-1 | TGCGCCAGCAGCTCCAAAGGGACTAGCTGGGGGACAGATACGCAGTATTTT | CASSSKGTSWGTDTQYF
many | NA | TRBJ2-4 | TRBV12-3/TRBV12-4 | TGTGCCAGCAGTCCCGGGGCGGAAAACATTCAGTACTTC | CASSPGAENIQYF
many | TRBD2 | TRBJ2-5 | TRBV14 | TGTGCCAGCAGCCAAGAACACGGGAGGGCCGAAGAGACCCAGTACTTC | CASSQEHGRAEETQYF
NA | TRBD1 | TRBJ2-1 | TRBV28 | TGTGCCAGCAGTTTCGCAGGGGGCTACAATGAGCAGTTCTTC | CASSFAGGYNEQFF
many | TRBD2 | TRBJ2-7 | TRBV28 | TGTGCCAGCAGTCACGGGACTAGCGGGCGCTACGAGCAGTACTTC | CASSHGTSGRYEQYF
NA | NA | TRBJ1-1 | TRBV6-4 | TGTGCCACAACCAAGGGGAGAGGGATGAACACTGAAGCTCTCTTT | CATTKGRGMNTEALF
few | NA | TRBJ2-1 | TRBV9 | TGTGCCAGCAGCGTAGCTCGGGGCAATGAGCAGTTCTTC | CASSVARGNEQFF
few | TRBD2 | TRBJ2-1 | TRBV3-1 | TGTGCCAGCAGCCCGGGACTACCGAAGGACCAGTTCTTC | CASSPGLPKDQFF
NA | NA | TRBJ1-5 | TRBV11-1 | TGTGCCAGCAGCTTAGGGCGGGGGGCGGAGAACCAGCCCCAGCATTTT | CASSLGRGAENQPQHF
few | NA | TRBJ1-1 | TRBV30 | TGTGCCTGGAGAGAGGACAGCGCGAACACTGAAGCTTTCTTT | CAWREDSANTEAFF